The clone carrying this TCR beta chain was recorded at least ten times. TCRdb itself ran the reads through MiXCR, one entry per CDR3 protein. The sample yields 210,000 or so distinct CDR3 sequences, around 6.4% seen once. The CDR3 runs to 13 residues. The V gene end was trimmed by 4 bases and the J gene end by 6 bases; junction bases not matched to a gene: 6. Germline loops: CDR1 DFQATT, CDR2 SNEGSKA (reference sequence). The sample is drawn from a study of T cell repertoires in cytomegalovirus infection. This sequence was found in a human donor in good health (CMV status not recorded). Some clones in this sample may be carry-over from other donors' samples. The rearrangement joins TRBV20-1 to TRBJ1-5, with 7 positions matching TRBD1. Sequenced: PBMCs. The CDR3 region has the DNA TGCAGTGCTAAAGAGGGGGCGTTTCAGCCCCAGCATTTT. Translating gives CSAKEGAFQPQHF.